These 24 T cell receptor beta chains originate from one sample sequenced in a study of shared clonotypes between healthy human individuals. Clones were read by immunoSEQ multiplex PCR, and TCRdb kept only the in-frame ones, dropping some. Counted here are 640,000 or so clones, around 72% occurring once; the ten biggest clones make up approximately 2%. Sample: memory CD4+ T cells sorted from blood. Subset specified: CD45RA-negative fraction. The receptors were sampled from a woman in her twenties or thirties in good health.

V gene TRBV5-6 combines with J gene TRBJ1-6; a possible D gene is TRBD1 (5 bases). CDR1 and CDR2 (germline): SGHDT, YYEEEE. CDR3 length equals 14 residues. V lost 3 bases, J lost 7 bases, and 11 bases lay in between. The CDR3 reads CASSSRVGNSPLHF. CDR3 nucleotide sequence: TGTGCCAGCAGCTCCAGGGTAGGGAATTCACCCCTCCACTTT.

The V call is TRBV5-1, the J call TRBJ2-3, with D possibly being TRBD1 (6 bases). This CDR3 is 14 amino acids long. V was trimmed by 4 bases and J by 7 bases, leaving 16 bases between them. CDR1 and CDR2 (germline): SGHRS, YFSETQ. The CDR3 coding sequence is TGCGCCAGCAGCCCAGGGGAAAGGGGAAATACGCAGTATTTT. Translated: CASSPGERGNTQYF.

For this clone: The sample contains more than one DNA sequence encoding this CDR3. The rearrangement joins TRBV5-1 to TRBJ1-4; the match to TRBD1 covers 8 bases. Losses at the gene ends were 0 bases for V and 8 bases for J; bases not matched to a gene: 3. This CDR3 contains 14 residues. CDR1 SGHRS and CDR2 YFSETQ come from the germline V gene. CDR3 coding DNA: TGCGCCAGCAGCTTGGGACAGGGGAGAGAAAAACTGTTTTTT. It codes for CASSLGQGREKLFF. The full variable domain, its missing parts supplied by reference TRBV5-1 and TRBJ1-4, is KAGVTQTPRYLIKTRGQQVTLSCSPISGHRSVSWYQQTPGQGLQFLFEYFSETQRNKGNFPGRFSGRQFSNSRSEMNVSTLELGDSALYLCASSLGQGREKLFFGSGTQLSVL.

The genes are TRBV19 and TRBJ2-7; 7 bases fit TRBD2. The CDR3 spans 15 residues. Germline V gene data show CDR1 as LNHDA and CDR2 as SQIVND (reference sequence). J was trimmed by 2 bases and V by 4 bases; bases with no gene match: 8. Here the CDR3 reads CASSRGGRSAYEQYF. The CDR3 region has the DNA TGTGCCAGTAGTAGGGGGGGACGTTCAGCCTACGAGCAGTACTTC.

This clone was detected only a few times. The chain couples TRBV30 to TRBJ2-1, with D uncertain. V lost 0 bases and J 8 bases, leaving 5 bases between the germline ends. The germline CDR1 and CDR2 sequences are GTSNPN and SVGIG (reference sequence). CDR3 length: 11 amino acids. CDR3 coding DNA: TGTGCCTGGAGTGTAACTTATGAGCAGTTCTTC. Translated: CAWSVTYEQFF.

The V gene is TRBV4-1, the J gene TRBJ2-7, with D perhaps matching TRBD1 (5 bases). The CDR3 runs 15 residues. Germline CDR1 and CDR2: MGHRA and YSYEKL. The V end was cut by 4 bases, the J end by 2 bases, with 15 bases between. The CDR3 protein is CASSLSVQGTYEQYF. The CDR3 nucleotides read TGCGCCAGCAGCCTAAGCGTCCAGGGAACCTACGAGCAGTACTTC.

Concerning this clone itself: Other DNA sequences of this sample code for an identical CDR3. The chain has TRBV29-1 and TRBJ1-1, with TRBD1 identical over 8 bases. The germline CDR1 and CDR2 sequences are SQVTM and ANQGSEA. The CDR3 runs 11 residues. The trim removed 6 bases at V and 6 bases at J, leaving 3 bases unmatched. The CDR3 nucleotides are TGCAGCGTCGTACAGGGGGCTGAAGCTTTCTTT. Protein: CSVVQGAEAFF.

The chain is built from TRBV19 and TRBJ2-2; 8 nucleotides agree with TRBD2. The germline gives CDR1 LNHDA, CDR2 SQIVND (reference sequence). The CDR3 extends over 18 amino acids. The V segment lost 3 bases and the J segment 5 bases; nucleotides outside the gene matches: 14. CDR3 coding DNA: TGTGCCAGTAGTATTTTTGGTGTTAGCGGGAAAGGAACCGGGGAGCTGTTTTTT. Encoded protein: CASSIFGVSGKGTGELFF.

This clone was found once. The chain combines TRBV5-5 with TRBJ2-2, with D perhaps TRBD1 (5 bases). Germline CDR1 reads SGHKS; CDR2 reads YYEKEE (reference sequence). The CDR3 covers 14 residues. V was cut by 4 bases and J by 4 bases, with 11 bases left in between. The CDR3, as DNA: TGTGCCAGCAGCCCCCCAGGGTTCACCGGGGAGCTGTTTTTT. It codes for CASSPPGFTGELFF. The complete variable domain, with remaining parts taken from reference TRBV5-5 and TRBJ2-2, reads DAGVTQSPTHLIKTRGQQVTLRCSPISGHKSVSWYQQVLGQGPQFIFQYYEKEERGRGNFPDRFSARQFPNYSSELNVNALLLGDSALYLCASSPPGFTGELFFGEGSRLTVL.

The chain employs TRBV19 and TRBJ1-2; D unresolved. V lost 4 bases and J 6 bases, leaving 12 bases between the germline ends. Germline V gene sequence: CDR1 LNHDA, CDR2 SQIVND (reference sequence). The CDR3 has 13 amino acids. The CDR3: CASSTRTEDGYTF. The CDR3 coding sequence is TGTGCCAGTAGTACAAGGACGGAGGATGGCTACACCTTC.

The J gene is TRBJ2-7, the V gene TRBV10-3; 9 nucleotides line up with TRBD1. The ends lost 2 bases at V and 2 bases at J; junction bases unmatched: 4. CDR3 size: 15 residues. Germline V gene sequence: CDR1 ENHRY, CDR2 SYGVKD. CDR3 residues: CAISEGGTGTYEQYF. The CDR3 nucleotides are TGTGCCATCAGTGAGGGTGGGACAGGGACCTACGAGCAGTACTTC.

This chain joins TRBV7-6 and TRBJ2-2; 7 bases match TRBD2. Losses at the gene ends were 5 bases for V and 3 bases for J; bases not matched to a gene: 3. Germline values: CDR1 SGHVS, CDR2 FNYEAQ. The length of the CDR3 is 14 residues. Here the CDR3 reads CASSPGGYTGELFF. DNA for the CDR3: TGTGCCAGCAGCCCCGGGGGGTACACCGGGGAGCTGTTTTTT.

V gene TRBV7-9 combines with J gene TRBJ2-1, with 9 positions matching TRBD2. With 5 bases clipped from V and 8 bases from J, the junction kept 4 bases outside the gene matches. The CDR3 is 13 residues long. CDR1 and CDR2 from the germline V gene are SEHNR and FQNEAQ (reference sequence). CDR3 in amino acids: CASSPGLAYEQFF. The CDR3 coding sequence is TGTGCCAGCAGCCCGGGACTAGCCTATGAGCAGTTCTTC.

This rearrangement joins TRBV6-5 to TRBJ2-1; 7 bases align to TRBD2. Losses at the gene ends were 5 bases for V and 8 bases for J; bases not matched to a gene: 12. The germline V gene has CDR1 MNHEY and CDR2 SVGAGI. The CDR3 has 15 residues. This CDR3 reads CASSLTAGPFHEQFF. Written as DNA, the CDR3 is TGTGCCAGCAGTCTCACAGCGGGACCATTCCATGAGCAGTTCTTC.

The chain is built from TRBV7-9 and TRBJ2-7; D is unclear. The length of the CDR3 is 13 residues. CDR1 and CDR2 from the germline V gene are SEHNR and FQNEAQ (reference sequence). V dropped 5 bases and J dropped 3 bases, with 11 bases sitting between them. The CDR3 here is CASSPEPSYEQYF. For the CDR3, the DNA is TGTGCCAGCAGCCCCGAGCCGAGCTACGAGCAGTACTTC.

This clone was found once. The chain couples TRBV29-1 to TRBJ1-1, with 7 bases matching TRBD1. J lost 6 bases, V lost 6 bases, and 13 bases had no gene match. Germline V lookup: CDR1 SQVTM, CDR2 ANQGSEA. The CDR3 has 14 amino acids. CDR3 sequence: CSVPVRAGGAEAFF. The DNA of the CDR3 is TGCAGCGTCCCCGTACGGGCAGGGGGTGCTGAAGCTTTCTTT.

The chain carries TRBV5-1 and TRBJ2-1; possibly TRBD2 for D (5 bases). The CDR3 contains 17 residues. Trimming stripped 4 bases from V and 5 bases from J, with 22 bases between. CDR1 SGHRS and CDR2 YFSETQ come from the germline V gene. The DNA for the CDR3 is TGCGCCAGCAGCCTGTTACCGGCTAGCTTCGTTGACAATGAGCAGTTCTTC. Its translation is CASSLLPASFVDNEQFF. The full variable domain, completed using reference TRBV5-1 and TRBJ2-1, is KAGVTQTPRYLIKTRGQQVTLSCSPISGHRSVSWYQQTPGQGLQFLFEYFSETQRNKGNFPGRFSGRQFSNSRSEMNVSTLELGDSALYLCASSLLPASFVDNEQFFGPGTRLTVL.

As DNA, the CDR3 is TGTGCCAGCAGTGAGGGTTTTCAGAGACACACAGATACGCAGTATTTT. Protein: CASSEGFQRHTDTQYF. The chain links TRBV2 to TRBJ2-3; D call uncertain. CDR1 and CDR2 from the germline V gene are SNHLY and FYNNEI. This CDR3 is 16 amino acids long. With 3 bases removed from V and 2 bases from J, the gap between germline ends came to 15 bases.

V gene TRBV19 combines with J gene TRBJ1-1, with D possibly matching TRBD1 (5 bases). The CDR3 runs 13 residues. V was pared by 6 bases and J by 3 bases, with 11 bases between. Germline V gives CDR1 LNHDA, CDR2 SQIVND (reference sequence). CDR3 protein: CASRPWGDTEAFF. CDR3 nucleotide sequence: TGTGCCAGTAGGCCCTGGGGGGACACTGAAGCTTTCTTT.

The chain employs TRBV18 and TRBJ2-7; D is perhaps TRBD1 or TRBD2 (5 bases each). Germline-derived CDR1 and CDR2 are KGHSH and LQKENI. This CDR3 region has 17 residues. V gave up 2 bases and J gave up 3 bases, with 20 bases separating them. CDR3 DNA sequence: TGTGCCAGCTCACCATCTCTACAACGAGGGGTCCTCTACGAGCAGTACTTC. It codes for CASSPSLQRGVLYEQYF.

A remark on this clone: Other DNA sequences within the sample encode an identical CDR3. This chain joins TRBV11-2 and TRBJ2-1; tentatively, D is TRBD1 (5 bases). Germline-derived CDR1 and CDR2 are SGHAT and FQNNGV. CDR3 length: 15 amino acids. With 1 base removed from V and 3 bases from J, the gap between germline ends came to 10 bases. DNA for the CDR3: TGTGCCAGCAGCTTAGGGCAGGGTCTCTACAATGAGCAGTTCTTC. Its translation is CASSLGQGLYNEQFF.

This chain uses TRBV5-4 with TRBJ1-1, with D possibly being TRBD1 (5 bases). The V and J ends lost 1 base and 4 bases respectively, with 8 bases between them. This CDR3 comprises 13 residues. Germline lookup yields CDR1 SGHNT and CDR2 YYREEE (reference sequence). The CDR3 protein is CASSLQGSTEAFF. The DNA for the CDR3 is TGTGCCAGCAGCTTGCAGGGCTCCACTGAAGCTTTCTTT.

The chain is built from TRBV6-5 and TRBJ1-3; D is possibly TRBD1 (6 bases). Germline lookup yields CDR1 MNHEY and CDR2 SVGAGI. Trimming shortened V by 6 bases and J by 5 bases, and 17 bases separated the two germline ends. The CDR3 sequence is 15 residues long. CDR3 region: CASRPGQTKRNTIYF. The DNA of the CDR3 is TGTGCCAGCAGGCCGGGACAAACAAAAAGAAACACCATATATTTT.

Ten or more counts support this clone. This chain connects TRBV6-5 to TRBJ2-7, with TRBD1 matching 7 bases. The CDR3 totals 14 residues. CDR1 MNHEY and CDR2 SVGAGI come from the germline V gene. The trim removed 7 bases at V and 2 bases at J, leaving 8 bases unmatched. The CDR3 sequence is CASNLQGSPYEQYF. The DNA of the CDR3 is TGTGCCAGCAATTTACAGGGGTCACCCTACGAGCAGTACTTC.